This entry features one T cell receptor beta chain sequence. The specificity of this receptor is unknown. One end of the junction fails to match germline, which may point to a read error. The data are from a study of T-cell reconstitution after alpha-beta-depleted transplantation in children (TCRdb year 2016). With regard to the full study: Using TCR repertoire profiling, the study followed T-cell immune reconstitution in a quantitative way in children after TCRalphabeta/CD19-depleted allogeneic hematopoietic cell transplantation.

Counted from cysteine to phenylalanine, this CDR3 has 14 amino acids. Left in the record is the CDR3 DNA by itself, 42 bases read in frame from the first base. Reading the germline V gene gives CDR1 SGHRS and CDR2 YFSETQ. Interpreted using the paper, the treatment or condition label stands for: allogeneic hematopoietic cell transplantation with graft depleted of TCRalphabeta T cells and CD19 B cells. TCRalphabeta/CD19-depleted allogeneic hematopoietic cell grafts were given to the transplant recipients, all of whom were children. Points the paper makes about the study in general: The frequencies of hyperexpanded clones fell over the following months, and after one year, T-cell counts and TCRbeta diversity were mostly attributed to newly produced T cells. About two months after transplant, the apparently early recovery of alphabetaT-cell counts reportedly depended on just several hundred clones that had expanded rapidly and came from non-depleted graft cells. In some patients, the high TCRbeta diversity seen at day 60 was put down to recipient T cells and intrathymic progenitors that had survived conditioning.

Library prep was done by PCR. For sequencing, an Illumina HiSeq 2500 was employed. TCR library preparation used molecular barcoding, with unique molecular identifiers applied to normalize quantification of the TCRbeta repertoire. TCRdb cleaned the public reads at Q25 with fastp, built clones with MiXCR and kept in-frame beta chains. Merged by CDR3 protein, the rows form single entries marked with the most common genes and DNA. Counted in this sample were 700,000 to 950,000 distinct CDR3 sequences; around 17% of them appeared once. The ten largest clones capture roughly 4.8% of the sample. The sequence derives from a male patient younger than 18 who had a stem cell transplant for acute lymphoblastic leukemia, so the T cells may come from the graft donor. The rearranged chain carries TRBV5-1 and TRBJ2-1; the junction holds 8 bases that match TRBD2. The sample in question was PBMCs, mostly from graft donor cells, obtained 360 days after TCRalphabeta/CD19-depleted stem cell transplant. The sequence in DNA is TGCGCCAGCAGCTTGCTGCTAGCGGGCGTTAGTCTGGTCTTC. Translation gives CASSLLLAGVSLVF.